Below, one T cell receptor (beta chain) is given with its context. What antigen it recognizes has not been identified. No base quality values were provided; no much bigger clone lies one nucleotide off. From its cysteine to its phenylalanine, the CDR3 spans 11 amino acids. Only the CDR3 part of the read is kept: 33 bases, read in frame from the first base. According to the germline V gene (reference sequence), CDR1 reads SGHNT and CDR2 reads YYREEE. The V end loses 2 bases and the J end loses 6 bases, and a stretch of 6 bases separates them. Sequencing instrument: Illumina HiSeq 1500. The public reads were reanalyzed by TCRdb: fastp trimming at Q25, MiXCR alignment, in-frame beta chains only. Rows matching on CDR3 protein sequence are summarized as one entry with the most common DNA and genes. The sample table lists about 310,000 distinct CDR3 sequences, 15% to 20% of them with a count of one. The ten largest clones add up to approximately 12% of the sample.

The data originate from a study of T cell repertoires in cytomegalovirus infection (dated by TCRdb to about 2019). For context, the study as a whole: Donor HLA type was relevant to the analysis, as public TCR beta signatures indicated carriage of CMV infection together with the matching HLA type. What the study reported, not specific to this receptor: In both this cohort and an independent cohort of 352 donors, the cumulative frequency of public TCR beta family members distinguished carriers of CMV infection plus the relevant HLA type. The ex vivo response was dominated by HLA-C-restricted CMV-specific TCR beta clonotypes, which also provided the single most frequent clonotype in two of eight donors.

The chain couples TRBV5-4 to TRBJ2-7; confidence is insufficient to name the D gene. Sequencing was carried out using PBMCs. This receptor was taken from a human donor in good health (CMV status not recorded). Some clones in this sample may be carry-over from other donors' samples. At the DNA level, the sequence is TGTGCCAGCAGCTTCGTAGGCGAGCAGTACTTC. The translation is CASSFVGEQYF.